These 23 T cell receptor beta chains came from one sample sequenced in a study of T-cell memory formation after mild COVID-19. TCRdb re-called the 5' RACE reads through MiXCR, storing one row per CDR3 protein. The repertoire holds approximately 250,000 distinct CDR3 sequences, with approximately 15% as singletons. Specimen: PBMCs or a T cell subset sorted from them (not recorded which). Source of these receptors: a man aged 18 to 35 who had mild COVID-19 (a few samples of this study predate the infection). Cell type and time point are not known.

V gene TRBV7-2 combines with J gene TRBJ2-2; D perhaps matches TRBD2 (5 bases). This CDR3 comprises 16 residues. Per the germline V gene, CDR1 is SGHTA and CDR2 is FQGNSA. Trimming left V 2 bases short and J 1 base short, with 11 bases between. The CDR3: CASSLNGLENTGELFF. CDR3 DNA: TGTGCCAGCAGCTTAAACGGACTTGAGAACACCGGGGAGCTGTTTTTT. Full variable domain (rest looked up from reference TRBV7-2 and TRBJ2-2): GAGVSQSPSNKVTEKGKDVELRCDPISGHTALYWYRQSLGQGLEFLIYFQGNSAPDKSGLPSDRFSAERTGGSVSTLTIQRTQQEDSAVYLCASSLNGLENTGELFFGEGSRLTVL.

This clonotype has just a few counts. The chain carries TRBV11-2 and TRBJ2-2; TRBD2 matches 10 bases. V shed 5 bases, J shed 7 bases, and the junction held 4 bases outside the gene matches. CDR3 length: 14 residues. Germline-derived CDR1 and CDR2 are SGHAT and FQNNGV. CDR3 sequence: CASSHRTSGGELFF. CDR3 in DNA: TGTGCCAGCAGCCACCGGACTAGCGGCGGGGAGCTGTTTTTT.

This sequence joins TRBV7-9 and TRBJ1-1; unclear D gene. The CDR3 spans 14 residues. Germline V lookup: CDR1 SEHNR, CDR2 FQNEAQ (reference sequence). V dropped 0 bases and J dropped 0 bases, with 5 bases sitting between them. DNA of the CDR3: TGTGCCAGCAGCTTAGCGATGATGAACACTGAAGCTTTCTTT. Translation gives CASSLAMMNTEAFF.

The table lists this clonotype with a few counts. V and J are TRBV2 and TRBJ2-5; TRBD2 might be the D (5 bases). The CDR3 consists of 12 residues. V dropped 8 bases and J dropped 4 bases, with 11 bases sitting between them. The germline gives CDR1 SNHLY, CDR2 FYNNEI. Written as DNA, the CDR3 is TGTGCCAGCGGAACGGGGTCAGAGACCCAGTACTTC. Translation gives CASGTGSETQYF.

V gene TRBV11-2 combines with J gene TRBJ2-1, with D tentatively TRBD1 (6 bases). In germline, CDR1 is SGHAT, CDR2 FQNNGV. The CDR3 extends over 15 amino acids. V lost 5 bases and J 4 bases, leaving 15 bases between the germline ends. The CDR3 is CASSPSEGEYNEQFF. DNA of the CDR3: TGTGCCAGCAGCCCGAGTGAGGGGGAGTACAATGAGCAGTTCTTC.

The chain combines TRBV19 with TRBJ1-3; possible D gene TRBD1, 5 bases. The germline CDR1 and CDR2 sequences are LNHDA and SQIVND (reference sequence). This CDR3 contains 17 residues. V was pared by 7 bases and J by 0 bases, with 19 bases between. The chain's CDR3 is CASTMGQEILSGNTIYF. CDR3 nucleotides: TGTGCCAGTACCATGGGGCAGGAGATACTCTCTGGAAACACCATATATTTT.

This clonotype has just a few counts. The chain recombines TRBV7-9 with TRBJ1-3; no clear D gene. The CDR3 is 16 amino acids. Germline loops: CDR1 SEHNR, CDR2 FQNEAQ (reference sequence). With 8 bases removed from V and 3 bases from J, the gap between germline ends came to 20 bases. CDR3 nucleotides: TGTGCCAGCGCCCAAATTGGCGGCATGGATGGAAACACCATATATTTT. Translated, it gives CASAQIGGMDGNTIYF.

This chain uses TRBV5-1 with TRBJ2-3; D uncertain. The CDR3 loop spans 14 amino acids. The germline CDR1 and CDR2 sequences are SGHRS and YFSETQ. V was pared by 0 bases and J by 2 bases, with 7 bases between. CDR3 DNA: TGCGCCAGCAGCTTGGAACAGACCACAGATACGCAGTATTTT. Translating gives CASSLEQTTDTQYF.

This clonotype turned up a few times. The gene calls are TRBV5-1 and TRBJ2-3; maybe TRBD2 (5 bases). V was pared by 4 bases and J by 2 bases, with 8 bases between. The germline V gene has CDR1 SGHRS and CDR2 YFSETQ. CDR3 length: 13 amino acids. In nucleotides, the CDR3 is TGCGCCAGCAGCGGCCGGGACACAGATACGCAGTATTTT. Translated, it gives CASSGRDTDTQYF.

This clonotype has a handful of counts. The rearrangement joins TRBV23-1 to TRBJ1-6; D unclear. TRBV23-1 is given ORF status, its function remaining uncertain. The CDR3 consists of 15 residues. The V end lost 2 bases, the J end lost 4 bases, and 9 bases lay between the germline ends. CDR3 residues: CASSQPGDYNSPLHF. In nucleotides, the CDR3 is TGCGCCAGCAGTCAACCCGGGGATTATAATTCACCCCTCCACTTT.

The CDR3 sequence: CATSRVAGTSSYNEQFF. The CDR3 DNA follows: TGTGCCACCAGCAGAGTAGCGGGGACGAGCTCCTACAATGAGCAGTTCTTC. This rearrangement joins TRBV15 to TRBJ2-1; 8 nucleotides align to TRBD2. CDR3 length equals 17 residues. The V segment lost 1 base and the J segment 0 bases; nucleotides outside the gene matches: 5. Germline CDR1 and CDR2: LNHNV and YYDKDF (reference sequence).

This clonotype was picked up a small number of times. V is TRBV6-5 and J is TRBJ1-6; D is unresolved. Germline assignment: CDR1 MNHEY and CDR2 SVGAGI. The CDR3 length is 15 residues. Trimming removed 0 bases at V and 4 bases at J, with 7 bases between. DNA for the CDR3: TGTGCCAGCAGTTACTCCGCCGTTTATAATTCACCCCTCCACTTT. Amino acids: CASSYSAVYNSPLHF.

This sequence joins TRBV27 and TRBJ1-1; the D is unclear. The germline V gene encodes CDR1 MNHEY and CDR2 SMNVEV (reference sequence). Trimming left V 3 bases short and J 7 bases short, with 6 bases between. This CDR3 comprises 11 residues. CDR3 in DNA: TGTGCCAGCAGTTTTGGTGGTGAAGCTTTCTTT. This translates into CASSFGGEAFF.

V is TRBV5-1 and J is TRBJ1-5; 9 nucleotides agree with TRBD1. CDR1 and CDR2 (germline): SGHRS, YFSETQ. With 2 bases clipped from V and 8 bases from J, the junction kept 8 bases outside the gene matches. The CDR3 is 15 residues long. CDR3 sequence reads: CASSFGTGTLEPQHF. CDR3 nucleotide sequence: TGCGCCAGCAGCTTCGGGACAGGGACTTTGGAGCCCCAGCATTTT.

This clonotype showed up just a few times. The rearrangement links TRBV6-5 to TRBJ1-6; D not certain. There are 13 residues in the CDR3. Germline values: CDR1 MNHEY, CDR2 SVGAGI. V lost 0 bases and J lost 13, with 10 bases in between. The CDR3 DNA sequence: TGTGCCAGCAGTTACTCTGGTCCGGCGCCCCTCCACTTT. Amino acids: CASSYSGPAPLHF.

This clonotype was counted only a few times. The CDR3 DNA sequence: TGTGCCAGCGGTACGGGACTCAATCAGCCCCAGCATTTT. This sequence encodes CASGTGLNQPQHF. The chain combines TRBV3-1 with TRBJ1-5, with D maybe TRBD1 (5 bases). There are 13 residues in the CDR3. The V end lost 8 bases, the J end lost 3 bases, and 11 bases lay between the germline ends. CDR1 and CDR2 from the germline V gene are LGHDT and YNNKEL (reference sequence).

V usage is TRBV12-3 or TRBV12-4 and J usage is TRBJ1-2; D possibly corresponds to TRBD1 (5 bases). CDR3 length: 12 residues. V was trimmed by 6 bases and J by 8 bases, leaving 13 bases between them. The CDR3 spells CASRGGGNGYTF. The CDR3 DNA is TGTGCCAGCAGGGGCGGGGGAAACGGCTACACCTTC.

The chain links TRBV7-9 to TRBJ1-4; D is possibly TRBD1 (5 bases). Germline V CDR1 and CDR2: SEHNR, FQNEAQ (reference sequence). The CDR3 has 15 residues. Between the trimmed V and J ends, which lost 4 bases and 5 bases, there was a span of 14 bases. The CDR3 nucleotides are TGTGCCAGCAGCTCGACGGGGGTATCAAATGAAAAACTGTTTTTT. Translating it yields CASSSTGVSNEKLFF.

The J gene is TRBJ2-2, the V gene TRBV3-1, with D possibly TRBD2 on 6 matching bases. The CDR3 contains 14 residues. Trimming stripped 3 bases from V and 4 bases from J, with 9 bases between. Germline CDR1 and CDR2: LGHDT and YNNKEL (reference sequence). The CDR3 sequence: CASSHVGGTGELFF. The CDR3, as DNA: TGTGCCAGCAGCCATGTCGGGGGCACCGGGGAGCTGTTTTTT.

This clonotype showed up just a few times. The chain combines TRBV11-2 with TRBJ1-1; D is unclear. CDR1 and CDR2 from the germline V gene are SGHAT and FQNNGV. The CDR3 sequence is 13 residues long. Trimming removed 2 bases from V and 4 bases from J, with 8 bases in between. As DNA, the CDR3 is TGTGCCAGCAGCTTAAAGGTCGGCACTGAAGCTTTCTTT. Translation gives CASSLKVGTEAFF.

This clonotype was observed a few times. This chain connects TRBV12-3 or TRBV12-4 to TRBJ2-1, with a possible D match to TRBD2 (5 bases). The CDR3 runs 15 residues. V was clipped by 4 bases and J by 1 base, with 11 bases between them. CDR3 loop: CASSWASGSYNEQFF. The CDR3 region has the DNA TGTGCCAGCAGTTGGGCCAGCGGATCCTACAATGAGCAGTTCTTC.

V usage is TRBV7-6 and J usage is TRBJ1-1; D not certain. The CDR3 runs 14 residues. CDR1 SGHVS and CDR2 FNYEAQ come from the germline V gene. V lost 4 bases to trimming and J lost 4 bases, with 13 bases between them. The DNA for the CDR3 is TGTGCCAGCAGCTCGGCGGAAATAGTCACTGAAGCTTTCTTT. This encodes CASSSAEIVTEAFF.

J is TRBJ1-2 and V is TRBV4-3; D unresolved. Germline CDR1 reads LGHNA; CDR2 reads YSLEER. V shed 1 base and J shed 8 bases, with 11 bases lying between them. The CDR3 runs 13 residues. The CDR3 DNA reads as TGCGCCAGCAGCCAAGGGGGAGGGTTCGGCTACACCTTC. This codes for CASSQGGGFGYTF.